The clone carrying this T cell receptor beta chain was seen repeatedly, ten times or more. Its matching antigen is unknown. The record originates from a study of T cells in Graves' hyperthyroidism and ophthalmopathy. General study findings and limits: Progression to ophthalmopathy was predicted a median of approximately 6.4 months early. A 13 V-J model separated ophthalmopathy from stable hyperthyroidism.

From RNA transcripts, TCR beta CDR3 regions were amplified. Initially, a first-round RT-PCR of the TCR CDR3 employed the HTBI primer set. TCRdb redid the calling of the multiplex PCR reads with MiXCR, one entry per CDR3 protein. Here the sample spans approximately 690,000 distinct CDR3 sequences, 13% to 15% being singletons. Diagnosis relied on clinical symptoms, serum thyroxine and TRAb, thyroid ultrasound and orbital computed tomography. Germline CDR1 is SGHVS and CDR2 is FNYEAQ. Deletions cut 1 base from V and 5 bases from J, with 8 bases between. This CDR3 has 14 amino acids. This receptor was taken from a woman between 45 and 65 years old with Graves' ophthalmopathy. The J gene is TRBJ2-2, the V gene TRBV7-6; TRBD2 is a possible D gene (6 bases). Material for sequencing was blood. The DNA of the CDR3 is TGTGCCAGCAGCTTAGTAGGGAGGACCGGGGAGCTGTTTTTT. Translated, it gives CASSLVGRTGELFF.